The sample holds a few counts of the clone carrying this T cell receptor (beta chain). Its target is not known. TCRdb analysed the reads with MiXCR anew, one entry per CDR3 protein. Of about 700,000 distinct CDR3 sequences in the sample, roughly 36% were seen once. The sample is drawn from a study of T cell repertoires in cytomegalovirus infection. Germline CDR1 is SEHNR and CDR2 is FQNEAQ (reference sequence). This CDR3 comprises 11 residues. The germline V and J ends were trimmed by 6 bases and 4 bases, with 6 bases remaining between them. This chain connects TRBV7-9 to TRBJ1-2, with D uncertain. This sample comprised cultured PBMCs, obtained from culture after CMV antigen stimulation. The receptor's source is a human donor in good health (CMV status not recorded). Some clones in this sample may be carry-over from other donors' samples. The CDR3 DNA reads TGTGCCAGCAGGCGGGTCTATGGCTACACCTTC. Its translation: CASRRVYGYTF.